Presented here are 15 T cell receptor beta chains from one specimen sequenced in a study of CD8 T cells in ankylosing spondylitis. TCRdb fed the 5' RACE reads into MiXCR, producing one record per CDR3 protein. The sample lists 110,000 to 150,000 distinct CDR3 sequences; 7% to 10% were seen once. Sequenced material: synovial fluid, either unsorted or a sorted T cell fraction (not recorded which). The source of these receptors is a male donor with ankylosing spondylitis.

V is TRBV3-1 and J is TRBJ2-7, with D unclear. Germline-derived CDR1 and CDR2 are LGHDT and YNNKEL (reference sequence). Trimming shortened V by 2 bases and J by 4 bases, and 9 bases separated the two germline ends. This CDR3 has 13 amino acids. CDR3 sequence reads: CASSQHPYYEQYF. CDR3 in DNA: TGTGCCAGCAGCCAACATCCCTATTACGAGCAGTACTTC.

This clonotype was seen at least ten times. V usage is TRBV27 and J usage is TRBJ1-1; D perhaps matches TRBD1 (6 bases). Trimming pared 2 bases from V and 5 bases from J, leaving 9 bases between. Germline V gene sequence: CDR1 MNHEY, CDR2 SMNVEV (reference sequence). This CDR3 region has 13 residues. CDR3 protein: CASSLQGRTEAFF. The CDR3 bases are TGTGCCAGCAGTTTACAGGGGAGAACTGAAGCTTTCTTT.

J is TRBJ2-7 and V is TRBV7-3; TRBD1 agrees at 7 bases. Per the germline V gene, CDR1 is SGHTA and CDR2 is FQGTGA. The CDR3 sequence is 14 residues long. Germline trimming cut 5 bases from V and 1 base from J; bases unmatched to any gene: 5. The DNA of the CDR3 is TGTGCCAGCAGCAGAGGGGGCAGTTCCTACGAGCAGTACTTC. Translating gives CASSRGGSSYEQYF.

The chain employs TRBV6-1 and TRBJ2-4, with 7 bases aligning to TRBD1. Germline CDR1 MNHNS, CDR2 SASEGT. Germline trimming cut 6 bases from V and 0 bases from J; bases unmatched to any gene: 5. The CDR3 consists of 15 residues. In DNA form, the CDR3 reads TGTGCCAGCAGGGGACAGAACTTAGCCAAAAACATTCAGTACTTC. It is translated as CASRGQNLAKNIQYF.

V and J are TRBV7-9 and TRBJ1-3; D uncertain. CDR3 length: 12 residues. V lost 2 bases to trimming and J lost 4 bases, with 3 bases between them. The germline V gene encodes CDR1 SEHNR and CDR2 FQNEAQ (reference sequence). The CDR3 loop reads CASSLIGNTIYF. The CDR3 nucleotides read TGTGCCAGCAGCTTAATCGGAAACACCATATATTTT.

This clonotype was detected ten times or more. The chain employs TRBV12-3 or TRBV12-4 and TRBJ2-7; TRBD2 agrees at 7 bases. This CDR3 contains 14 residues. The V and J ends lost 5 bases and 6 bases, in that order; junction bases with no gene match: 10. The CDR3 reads CASSPTAGSVEQYF. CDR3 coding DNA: TGTGCCAGCAGTCCTACAGCGGGGAGTGTCGAGCAGTACTTC.

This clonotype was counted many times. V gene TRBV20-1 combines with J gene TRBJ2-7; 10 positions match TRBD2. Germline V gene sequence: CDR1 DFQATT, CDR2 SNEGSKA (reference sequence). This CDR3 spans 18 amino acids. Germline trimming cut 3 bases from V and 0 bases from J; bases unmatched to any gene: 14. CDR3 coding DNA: TGCAGTGCTAGTAGAGCCGGGACTAGCGTTGGAAGCTCCTACGAGCAGTACTTC. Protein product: CSASRAGTSVGSSYEQYF.

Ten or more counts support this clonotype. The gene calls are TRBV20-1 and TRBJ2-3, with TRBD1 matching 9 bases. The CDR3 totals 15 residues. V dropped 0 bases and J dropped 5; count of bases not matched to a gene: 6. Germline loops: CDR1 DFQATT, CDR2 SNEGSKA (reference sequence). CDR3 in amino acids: CSARDWGQGLDTQYF. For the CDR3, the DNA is TGCAGTGCTAGAGATTGGGGACAGGGACTAGATACGCAGTATTTT.

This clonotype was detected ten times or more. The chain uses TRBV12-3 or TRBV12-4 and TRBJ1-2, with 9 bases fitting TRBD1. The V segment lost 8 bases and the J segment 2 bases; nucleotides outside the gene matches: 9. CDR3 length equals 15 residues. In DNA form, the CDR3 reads TGTGCCAGCGCCCGTCCGGGACAGGGAAACTATGGCTACACCTTC. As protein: CASARPGQGNYGYTF.

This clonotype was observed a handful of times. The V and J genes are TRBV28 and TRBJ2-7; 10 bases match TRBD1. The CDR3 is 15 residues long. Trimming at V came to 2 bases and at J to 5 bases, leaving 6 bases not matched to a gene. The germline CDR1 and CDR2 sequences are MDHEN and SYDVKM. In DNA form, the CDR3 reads TGTGCCAGCAGTTTAGCGGGACAGGGGTTCGACGAGCAGTACTTC. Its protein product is CASSLAGQGFDEQYF.

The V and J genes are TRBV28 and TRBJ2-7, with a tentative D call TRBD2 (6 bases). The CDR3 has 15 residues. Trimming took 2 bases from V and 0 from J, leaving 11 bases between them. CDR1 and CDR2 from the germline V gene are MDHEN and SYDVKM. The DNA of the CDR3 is TGTGCCAGCAGTTTAGGGGTCGGGGGCTCCTACGAGCAGTACTTC. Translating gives CASSLGVGGSYEQYF.

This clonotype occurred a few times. DNA of the CDR3: TGCAGCGTTGACACAGGCCGCCGCTCGGAGCAGTACTTC. Protein: CSVDTGRRSEQYF. The genes are TRBV29-1 and TRBJ2-7; a weak D match, TRBD1 (5 bases). V was pared by 3 bases and J by 7 bases, with 16 bases between. The V gene's germline CDR1 is SQVTM and CDR2 ANQGSEA. This CDR3 spans 13 amino acids.

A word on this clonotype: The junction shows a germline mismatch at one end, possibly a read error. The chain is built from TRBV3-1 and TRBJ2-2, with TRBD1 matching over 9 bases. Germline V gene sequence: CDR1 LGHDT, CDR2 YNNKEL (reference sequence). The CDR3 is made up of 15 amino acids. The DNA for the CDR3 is TGTGCCACCAGCTTAAGGGACAGGGTTGGTGGGGAGCTGTTTTTT. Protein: CATSLRDRVGGELFF.

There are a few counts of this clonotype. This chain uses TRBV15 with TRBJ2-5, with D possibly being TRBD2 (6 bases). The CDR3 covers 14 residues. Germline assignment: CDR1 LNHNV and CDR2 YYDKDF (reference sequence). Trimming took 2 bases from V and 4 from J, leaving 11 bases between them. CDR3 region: CATSRRPGRETQYF. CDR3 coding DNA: TGTGCCACCAGCAGACGCCCCGGGAGAGAGACCCAGTACTTC.

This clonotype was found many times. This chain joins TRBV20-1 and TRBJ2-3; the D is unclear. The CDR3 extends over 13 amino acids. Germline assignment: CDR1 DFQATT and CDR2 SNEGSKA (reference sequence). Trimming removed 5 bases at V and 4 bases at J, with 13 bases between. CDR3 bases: TGCAGTGCTCCCAGTAGGACGGCAGATACGCAGTATTTT. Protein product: CSAPSRTADTQYF.